Listed here is a single T cell receptor (beta chain). The antigen it binds to is not known. Base qualities are not recorded, but no much larger clone differs from it by a single base. The germline V gene encodes CDR1 ENHRY and CDR2 SYGVKD. At the junction V is shortened by 6 bases and J by 0 bases, with 11 bases in between. From cysteine to phenylalanine, the CDR3 is 14 amino acids long. The retained sequence is limited to the CDR3, 42 bases, with the frame set at the first base. The immunoSEQ Assay was used to sequence TCRbeta CDR3 regions. After extraction, genomic DNA underwent amplification by bias-controlled multiplex PCR, followed by high-throughput sequencing. Per the authors' processing: To quantify the absolute abundance of every unique TCRbeta CDR3 region, sequences were collapsed and filtered. T cell fraction was estimated by normalization of TCRbeta template counts to usable DNA, with usable DNA being measured through amplification of reference genes present in all nucleated cells. Repertoire TCRs were annotated as SARS-CoV-2-specific by exact matching of V gene, CDR3 amino acid sequence and J gene to a known reactive TCR set. The reference SARS-CoV-2 TCR set was derived from MIRA and filtered for enrichment in COVID-19-positive ImmuneCODE repertoires, a step that removed public or cross-reactive TCRs. Based on the MIRA antigens, annotated TCRs were further analysed at the level of specific ORF or position within ORF. Breadth was defined as annotated unique rearrangements over total unique productive rearrangements; depth was the summed frequency of those rearrangements. TCR breadth was compared between groups using two-sided Wilcoxon rank-sum tests. TCRdb stores this immuneACCESS table with in-frame sequences only. Part of the clones is absent; in the studies checked, under half of the shortfall reflects unresolved V genes, and no reason is known for the rest. V, J and clone size are those of that table, while D and trimming were read from the DNA. This sample has approximately 410,000 clones in its table, and approximately 92% of those were observed once. Around 1.7% of the sample goes to the ten largest clones.

This entry is derived from a study of Ad26.COV2.S vaccination and SARS-CoV-2 variants (dated by TCRdb to the early 2020s). Study-level background: Donors in the vaccine arm were drawn from COV1001, a multicentre, randomized, double-blind, placebo-controlled phase I-IIa trial testing Ad26.COV2.S in healthy adults. Participants in the trial were split at random into five groups of five each, receiving low-dose or high-dose Ad26.COV2.S once or twice, or else placebo on both occasions. Dosing of Ad26.COV2.S was intramuscular, at either 5x10^10 or 1x10^11 viral particles, delivered as one shot or as two shots spaced 56 days apart. Throughout the experiments and outcome assessment, investigators stayed blinded to trial group allocation. The TCR-sequenced set comprised approximately 32 samples: around 20 Ad26.COV2.S vaccine recipients, 5 placebo recipients and 8 SARS-CoV-2 convalescent individuals. The specificity and breadth of SARS-CoV-2-reactive T cell receptors after Ad26.COV2.S vaccination were assessed by TCRbeta repertoire sequencing. On the study overall, not on this receptor specifically: The study was not powered for comparison of responses between vaccine doses or regimens. Ad26.COV2.S recipients had higher spike-specific TCR breadth than placebo recipients (P = 0.0014). It was noted by the authors that total T cell responses may have been underestimated by the TCR breadth and depth analyses. Vaccine and placebo recipients had comparable non-spike TCR breadth, which fits with the vaccine containing only spike. Substantial breadth of spike-specific CD8+ and CD4+ T cell responses was reported after vaccination.

The treatment or condition label of this sample denotes: 15 to 20 received Ad26.COV2.S at low or high dose, single or two shots; about 5 received placebo; per-sample allocation not given. Repertoires of vaccine and placebo recipients were sequenced from samples collected on day 63 after the first injection. Between 29 July and 7 August 2020, Cohort 1b enrolled approximately 26 adults aged 18-55 years at one site in Boston, USA. Ad26.COV2.S was a replication-incompetent adenovirus type 26 vector that expressed a prefusion-stabilized SARS-CoV-2 spike protein derived from the original Wuhan strain. Sequenced here: peripheral blood, sampled in a trial of Ad26.COV2.S vaccine versus placebo. The chain is encoded by TRBV10-3 joined to TRBJ1-1; the best D guess is TRBD1, with 6 bases matching. The source is a person between 18 and 60 years old who received the Ad26.COV2.S COVID-19 vaccine or a placebo. The DNA sequence is as follows: TGTGCCATCAGCTCGGACAGTATGAACACTGAAGCTTTCTTT. Translation gives CAISSDSMNTEAFF.